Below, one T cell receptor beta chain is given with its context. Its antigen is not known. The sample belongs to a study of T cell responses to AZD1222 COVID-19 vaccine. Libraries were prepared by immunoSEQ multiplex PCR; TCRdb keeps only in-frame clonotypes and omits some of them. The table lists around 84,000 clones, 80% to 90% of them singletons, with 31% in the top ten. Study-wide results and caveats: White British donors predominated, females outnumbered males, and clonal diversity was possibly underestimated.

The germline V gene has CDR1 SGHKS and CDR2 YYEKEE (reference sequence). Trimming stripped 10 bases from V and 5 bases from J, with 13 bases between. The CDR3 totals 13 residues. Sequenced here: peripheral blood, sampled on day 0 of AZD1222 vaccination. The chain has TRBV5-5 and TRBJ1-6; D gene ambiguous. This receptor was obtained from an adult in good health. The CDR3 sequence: CASPPRHNSPLHF. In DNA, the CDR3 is TGTGCCTCCCCCCCCCGTCATAATTCACCCCTCCACTTT.